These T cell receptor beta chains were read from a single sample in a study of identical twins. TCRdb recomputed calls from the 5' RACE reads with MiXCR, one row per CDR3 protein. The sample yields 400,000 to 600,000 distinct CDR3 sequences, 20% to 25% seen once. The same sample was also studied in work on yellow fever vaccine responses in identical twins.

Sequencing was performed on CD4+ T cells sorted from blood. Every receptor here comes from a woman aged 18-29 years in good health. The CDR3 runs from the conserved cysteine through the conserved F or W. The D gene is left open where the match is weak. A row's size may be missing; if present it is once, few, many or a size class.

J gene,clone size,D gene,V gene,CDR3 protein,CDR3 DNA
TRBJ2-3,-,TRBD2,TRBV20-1,CSATGAGGLGTDTQYF,TGCAGTGCGACCGGGGCGGGGGGGCTCGGCACAGATACGCAGTATTTT
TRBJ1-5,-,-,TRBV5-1,CASSPGTQEQPQHF,TGCGCCAGCAGCCCCGGGACGCAGGAGCAGCCCCAGCATTTT
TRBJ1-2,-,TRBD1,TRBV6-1,CASTRGELNGYIF,TGTGCCAGCACCAGGGGGGAGTTGAATGGCTACATCTTC
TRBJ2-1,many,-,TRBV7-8,CASSLDWSTDEQFF,TGTGCCAGCAGCTTAGATTGGAGCACGGATGAGCAGTTCTTC
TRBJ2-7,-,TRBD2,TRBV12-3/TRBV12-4,CASSRSSGVTYEQYF,TGTGCCAGCAGTCGATCTAGCGGGGTTACCTACGAGCAGTACTTC
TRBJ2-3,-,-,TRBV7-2,CASTAPPDTQYF,TGTGCCAGCACCGCACCCCCAGATACGCAGTATTTT
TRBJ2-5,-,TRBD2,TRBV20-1,CSAVLAGGKTQYF,TGCAGTGCTGTCCTAGCGGGGGGAAAGACCCAGTACTTC
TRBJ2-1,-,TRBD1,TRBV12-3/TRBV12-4,CASTLGTGESYEQFF,TGTGCCAGCACCCTAGGGACAGGGGAATCCTATGAGCAGTTCTTC
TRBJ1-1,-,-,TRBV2,CASSDEAAVENTEAFF,TGTGCCAGCAGTGACGAGGCTGCTGTGGAGAACACTGAAGCTTTCTTT
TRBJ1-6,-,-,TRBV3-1,CASSQDSGQGPLHF,TGTGCCAGCAGCCAAGATAGCGGCCAGGGGCCCCTCCACTTT
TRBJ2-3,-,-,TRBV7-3,CASSFDGASTDTQYF,TGTGCCAGCAGCTTTGACGGGGCTAGCACAGATACGCAGTATTTT
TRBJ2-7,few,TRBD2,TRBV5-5,CASSYIAGSSYEQYF,TGTGCCAGCAGCTACATAGCGGGTAGCTCCTACGAGCAGTACTTC
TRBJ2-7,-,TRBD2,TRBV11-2,CASSGLAGSHEQYF,TGTGCCAGCAGCGGACTAGCGGGAAGTCACGAGCAGTACTTC
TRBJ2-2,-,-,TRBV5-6,CASSLLWIAGTTGELFF,TGTGCCAGCAGCTTGCTCTGGATCGCGGGAACCACCGGGGAGCTGTTTTTT
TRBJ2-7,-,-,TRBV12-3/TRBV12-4,CASSFGLLYEQYF,TGTGCCAGCAGTTTCGGTCTACTCTACGAGCAGTACTTC